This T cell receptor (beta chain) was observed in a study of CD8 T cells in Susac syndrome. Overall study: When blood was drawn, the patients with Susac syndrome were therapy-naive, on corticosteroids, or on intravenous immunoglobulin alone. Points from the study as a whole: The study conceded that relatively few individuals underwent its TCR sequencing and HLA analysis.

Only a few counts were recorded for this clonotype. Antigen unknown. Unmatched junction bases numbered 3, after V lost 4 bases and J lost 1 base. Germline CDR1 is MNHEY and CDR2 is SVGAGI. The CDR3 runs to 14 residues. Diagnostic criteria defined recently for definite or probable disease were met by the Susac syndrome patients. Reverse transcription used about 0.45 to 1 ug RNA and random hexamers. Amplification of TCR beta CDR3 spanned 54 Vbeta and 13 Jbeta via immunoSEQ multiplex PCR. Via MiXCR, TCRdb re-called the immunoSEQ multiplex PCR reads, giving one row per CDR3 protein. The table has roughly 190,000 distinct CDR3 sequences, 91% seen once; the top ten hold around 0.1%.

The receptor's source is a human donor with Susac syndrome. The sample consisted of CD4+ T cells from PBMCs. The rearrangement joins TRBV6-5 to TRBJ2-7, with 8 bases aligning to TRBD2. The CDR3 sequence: CASSSGTRSYEQYF. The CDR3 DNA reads TGTGCCAGCAGTTCCGGGACTAGATCCTACGAGCAGTACTTC.